Presented here are 12 T cell receptor beta chains from one specimen sequenced in a study of blood T cells in healthy people across ages. PCR was performed a second time for roughly 6 to 12 cycles using a sample-barcoded 5' primer and a J-beta primer mix. TCRdb analysed the 5' RACE reads with MiXCR anew, one entry per CDR3 protein. The repertoire holds about 1.8 million distinct CDR3 sequences, around half seen once, with over 2% in the top ten. Sequencing was done on a sample of blood. The source of these receptors is a woman aged 40 to 50 in good health.

This clonotype appeared many times. The J gene is TRBJ2-1, the V gene TRBV12-3 or TRBV12-4, with D perhaps being TRBD1 or TRBD2 (5 bases each). V dropped 6 bases and J dropped 6 bases, with 15 bases sitting between them. The CDR3 totals 14 residues. The CDR3 loop is CASSPGLGTNEQFF. In DNA form, the CDR3 reads TGTGCCAGCAGCCCTGGGTTGGGGACCAATGAGCAGTTCTTC.

The table lists this clonotype with a few counts. The chain links TRBV20-1 to TRBJ2-5; TRBD2 matches at 8 bases. The CDR3 contains 15 residues. The germline V gene encodes CDR1 DFQATT and CDR2 SNEGSKA (reference sequence). V dropped 1 base and J dropped 0; count of bases not matched to a gene: 4. CDR3 coding DNA: TGCAGTGCTAGAGGGGGGCGGGGGGACCAAGAGACCCAGTACTTC. Encoded protein: CSARGGRGDQETQYF.

The chain recombines TRBV20-1 with TRBJ1-6, with TRBD1 identical over 8 bases. V lost 2 bases and J lost 14; bases outside the gene matches: 20. CDR3 size: 17 residues. Germline V gene data show CDR1 as DFQATT and CDR2 as SNEGSKA (reference sequence). CDR3 nucleotide sequence: TGCAGTGCTAGAATACCGAATCCGGGACAGGCTGTCTGGTCCCTCCACTTT. Its protein is CSARIPNPGQAVWSLHF.

This chain links TRBV12-3 or TRBV12-4 with TRBJ2-5; 10 bases fit TRBD1. TRBJ2-7 explains the end of the DNA better; the J call may be wrong. There are 15 residues in the CDR3. CDR3 in amino acids: CASRLLGTGAHEQYF. DNA of the CDR3: TGTGCCAGCAGGTTGCTCGGGACAGGGGCTCACGAGCAGTACTTC.

The chain recombines TRBV6-5 with TRBJ1-5, with D possibly matching TRBD1 (5 bases). CDR3 length: 15 residues. Germline CDR1 is MNHEY and CDR2 is SVGAGI. The V gene lost 11 bases and the J gene lost 0 bases, with 17 bases spanning the gap. The CDR3, as DNA: TGTGCCGCAGGGCAGACGCCGGTTAGCAATCAGCCCCAGCATTTT. As protein: CAAGQTPVSNQPQHF.

This clonotype was observed a handful of times. This chain uses TRBV28 with TRBJ2-3; the D gene could be TRBD1 or TRBD2 (5 bases each). CDR1 MDHEN and CDR2 SYDVKM come from the germline V gene. V lost 4 bases to trimming and J lost 1 base, with 9 bases between them. The CDR3 is 14 residues long. CDR3 protein: CASSSTGRTDTQYF. The CDR3 DNA sequence: TGTGCCAGCAGTTCGACGGGACGCACAGATACGCAGTATTTT. Full variable domain (remainder filled in from reference TRBV28 and TRBJ2-3): DVKVTQSSRYLVKRTGEKVFLECVQDMDHENMFWYRQDPGLGLRLIYFSYDVKMKEKGDIPEGYSVSREKKERFSLILESASTNQTSMYLCASSSTGRTDTQYFGPGTRLTVL.

The V gene is TRBV4-3, the J gene TRBJ2-3, with 9 bases matching TRBD2. Germline V lookup: CDR1 LGHNA, CDR2 YSLEER. V dropped 1 base and J dropped 5; count of bases not matched to a gene: 7. The CDR3 runs to 16 residues. The CDR3 DNA reads as TGCGCCAGCAGCCAAGTGAGCGGGGGGTCACAAGATACGCAGTATTTT. Its translation: CASSQVSGGSQDTQYF.

The chain is built from TRBV10-1 and TRBJ2-3; D is ambiguous. The CDR3 consists of 14 residues. Germline-derived CDR1 and CDR2 are WNHNN and SYGVQD (reference sequence). V lost 3 bases and J 2 bases, leaving 9 bases between the germline ends. In DNA form, the CDR3 reads TGCGCCAGCAGTGATGTCGGCCTCACAGATACGCAGTATTTT. Translating gives CASSDVGLTDTQYF.

The sample holds a few counts of this clonotype. The rearrangement links TRBV9 to TRBJ2-5; TRBD2 agrees at 8 bases. The ends lost 0 bases at V and 2 bases at J; junction bases unmatched: 9. The CDR3 is made up of 17 amino acids. Germline V gene lookup returns CDR1 SGDLS and CDR2 YYNGEE. This chain's CDR3 is CASSVVGSGGPQETQYF. In nucleotides, the CDR3 is TGTGCCAGCAGCGTAGTGGGGAGCGGGGGCCCACAAGAGACCCAGTACTTC. The variable domain in full, with the rest retrieved from reference TRBV9 and TRBJ2-5, is DSGVTQTPKHLITATGQRVTLRCSPRSGDLSVYWYQQSLDQGLQFLIQYYNGEERAKGNILERFSAQQFPDLHSELNLSSLELGDSALYFCASSVVGSGGPQETQYFGPGTRLLVL.

The chain couples TRBV25-1 to TRBJ2-5, with a tentative D call TRBD2 (6 bases). The CDR3 runs to 16 residues. The V end lost 5 bases, the J end lost 0 bases, and 16 bases lay between the germline ends. Looked up from germline, CDR1 is MGHDK and CDR2 is SYGVNS. Here the CDR3 reads CASSPEVAAYQETQYF. The CDR3 nucleotides read TGTGCCAGCAGTCCCGAGGTAGCGGCGTACCAAGAGACCCAGTACTTC.

V is TRBV29-1 and J is TRBJ2-7, with D possibly TRBD1 on 6 matching bases. The V gene lost 4 bases and the J gene lost 3 bases, with 13 bases spanning the gap. The CDR3 totals 13 residues. Germline V lookup: CDR1 SQVTM, CDR2 ANQGSEA. For the CDR3, the DNA is TGCAGCGTTGTTGTGGACAGAAACTACGAGCAGTACTTC. Residues: CSVVVDRNYEQYF.

This clonotype turned up a few times. CDR3 sequence reads: CASSFPGKTQFF. CDR3 coding DNA: TGTGCCAGCAGTTTCCCGGGCAAGACCCAGTTCTTC. The chain has TRBV12-3 or TRBV12-4 and TRBJ2-1; D ambiguous. CDR3 size: 12 residues. Trimming removed 3 bases at V and 13 bases at J, with 13 bases between.